The 12 T cell receptor beta chains listed next were all sequenced from one sample in a study of immune cell composition in non-small cell lung cancer. TCRdb's table, derived via immunoSEQ multiplex PCR, lists solely in-frame clones and lacks some. The repertoire holds 14,000 or so clones, with 81% as singletons. Sequencing was carried out using lung tumor tissue. The receptors stem from a human donor with non-small cell lung cancer.

The chain couples TRBV4-2 to TRBJ2-5; TRBD2 matches at 9 bases. The J segment lost 5 bases and the V segment lost 1 base, leaving 8 bases of the junction unmatched. CDR3 length: 16 residues. CDR1 and CDR2 (germline): LGHNA, YNFKEQ. CDR3 sequence: CASSQGGAGGVETQYF. CDR3 in DNA: TGTGCCAGCAGCCAAGGCGGAGCGGGGGGCGTGGAGACCCAGTACTTC.

The chain carries TRBV15 and TRBJ2-1, with 7 bases aligning to TRBD2. The length of the CDR3 is 15 residues. The germline V gene encodes CDR1 LNHNV and CDR2 YYDKDF (reference sequence). After removal of 1 base from V and 2 bases from J, the junction contained 2 bases not matched to a gene. As DNA, the CDR3 is TGTGCCACCAGCAGAGGAGGGAGGGCCTACAATGAGCAGTTCTTC. Its translation is CATSRGGRAYNEQFF.

The chain links TRBV5-6 to TRBJ2-7; TRBD2 matches 7 bases. The CDR3 covers 15 residues. Germline V gene lookup returns CDR1 SGHDT and CDR2 YYEEEE. Trimming cost V 1 base and J 3 bases; bases outside gene matches: 7. The CDR3 here is CASSLFLAEFYEQYF. The CDR3 DNA reads as TGTGCCAGCAGCTTGTTCCTAGCGGAATTCTACGAGCAGTACTTC.

The rearrangement links TRBV18 to TRBJ2-3; D might be TRBD2 (7 bases). The CDR3 is 17 residues long. Trimming pared 3 bases from V and 2 bases from J, leaving 18 bases between. CDR1 and CDR2 (germline): KGHSH, LQKENI. The CDR3 bases are TGTGCCAGCTCACCCCAACCCGGGGGGCGGTCCACAGATACGCAGTATTTT. This gives the protein CASSPQPGGRSTDTQYF.

About this clone: Since a far larger clone is one base different, this is likely a read error. The chain is built from TRBV30 and TRBJ2-7, with 10 nucleotides matching TRBD2. Germline CDR1 is GTSNPN and CDR2 is SVGIG (reference sequence). The J segment lost 2 bases and the V segment lost 8 bases, leaving 9 bases of the junction unmatched. The CDR3 length is 14 residues. The DNA for the CDR3 is TGTGCCAGCAGCGAAGGACTAGCGGCCTACGAGCAGTACTTC. Protein: CASSEGLAAYEQYF.

The chain links TRBV30 to TRBJ1-5; D call uncertain. Germline V CDR1 and CDR2: GTSNPN, SVGIG (reference sequence). The CDR3 is 15 residues long. Deletions cut 1 base from V and 7 bases from J, with 17 bases between. In DNA, the CDR3 is TGTGCCTGGAGTGCAGGCAGCGCGGGATTCCAGCCCCAGCATTTT. The encoded protein is CAWSAGSAGFQPQHF.

This chain links TRBV18 with TRBJ2-7; 7 bases fit TRBD2. V lost 3 bases and J lost 5; bases outside the gene matches: 10. The CDR3 is made up of 15 amino acids. Germline loops: CDR1 KGHSH, CDR2 LQKENI. DNA of the CDR3: TGTGCCAGCTCACCCCGGGGCGGGAGAAATAACGAGCAGTACTTC. The encoded protein is CASSPRGGRNNEQYF.

This clone was found once. The chain couples TRBV7-2 to TRBJ1-5; a weak D match, TRBD1 (5 bases). V was pared by 1 base and J by 2 bases, with 15 bases between. Germline CDR1 reads SGHTA; CDR2 reads FQGNSA. This CDR3 comprises 17 residues. CDR3 sequence reads: CASSLGEGRGGNQPQHF. The CDR3 nucleotides read TGTGCCAGCAGCTTAGGTGAAGGTAGGGGCGGCAATCAGCCCCAGCATTTT.

The chain uses TRBV5-4 and TRBJ2-1; 7 bases fit TRBD1. Germline-derived CDR1 and CDR2 are SGHNT and YYREEE (reference sequence). Losses at the gene ends were 1 base for V and 6 bases for J; bases not matched to a gene: 10. The CDR3 length is 16 residues. DNA for the CDR3: TGTGCCAGCAGCTTGACAGGGGCCTTAGGGGGCAATGAGCAGTTCTTC. Translating it yields CASSLTGALGGNEQFF.

The chain employs TRBV29-1 and TRBJ2-7, with 13 bases aligning to TRBD2. The trim removed 8 bases at V and 5 bases at J, leaving 6 bases unmatched. CDR1 is SQVTM and CDR2 is ANQGSEA in the germline V gene. The CDR3 contains 13 residues. The CDR3 spells CSSVGLAGDEQYF. The CDR3, as DNA: TGCAGCTCTGTCGGACTAGCGGGAGACGAGCAGTACTTC.

This chain connects TRBV5-1 to TRBJ2-1, with TRBD2 matching over 10 bases. The CDR3 is 16 residues long. V lost 3 bases to trimming and J lost 8 bases; unmatched junction nucleotides: 11. Germline CDR1 SGHRS, CDR2 YFSETQ. The CDR3 DNA reads as TGCGCCAGCAGCTGGGGGCGGACTAGCGGTACAGATGAGCAGTTCTTC. Translated: CASSWGRTSGTDEQFF. Full variable domain (rest looked up from reference TRBV5-1 and TRBJ2-1): KAGVTQTPRYLIKTRGQQVTLSCSPISGHRSVSWYQQTPGQGLQFLFEYFSETQRNKGNFPGRFSGRQFSNSRSEMNVSTLELGDSALYLCASSWGRTSGTDEQFFGPGTRLTVL.

V gene TRBV27 combines with J gene TRBJ1-5; 7 bases are a match to TRBD1. V dropped 6 bases and J dropped 4; count of bases not matched to a gene: 9. The CDR3 has 15 residues. The V gene's germline CDR1 is MNHEY and CDR2 SMNVEV (reference sequence). For the CDR3, the DNA is TGTGCCAGCAGGAAGGGGACAGACATAAATCAGCCCCAGCATTTT. Translated: CASRKGTDINQPQHF.